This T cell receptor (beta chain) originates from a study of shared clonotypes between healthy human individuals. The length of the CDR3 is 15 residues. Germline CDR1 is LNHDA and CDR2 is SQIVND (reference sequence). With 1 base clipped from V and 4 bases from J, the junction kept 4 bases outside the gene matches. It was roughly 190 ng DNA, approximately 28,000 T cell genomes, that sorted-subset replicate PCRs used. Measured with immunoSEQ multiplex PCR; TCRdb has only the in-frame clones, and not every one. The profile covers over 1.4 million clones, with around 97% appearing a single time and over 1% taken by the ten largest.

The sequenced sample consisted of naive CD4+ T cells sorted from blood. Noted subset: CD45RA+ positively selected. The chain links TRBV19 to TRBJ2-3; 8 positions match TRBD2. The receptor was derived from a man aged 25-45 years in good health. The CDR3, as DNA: TGTGCCAGTAGTATAGCCCTAGCGGGCGCAGATACGCAGTATTTT. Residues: CASSIALAGADTQYF.